This T cell receptor beta chain was documented in a study of blood T cell repertoires in COVID-19. Across the study: The United States, Italy and Spain provided the acute and convalescent COVID-19 samples.

Assay used: immunoSEQ multiplex PCR; TCRdb lists only in-frame clones, some missing. The sample lists under 200,000 clones, more than 70% occurring once. V gave up 5 bases and J gave up 3 bases, with 17 bases separating them. The CDR3 sequence is 15 residues long. Germline V gene data show CDR1 as MNHEY and CDR2 as SVGEGT. This chain links TRBV6-2 or TRBV6-3 with TRBJ2-7; D perhaps matches TRBD2 (6 bases). The TCR was taken from a woman younger than 30 who had recovered from COVID-19. Sequencing was done on a sample of PBMCs or T cells enriched from blood (not recorded which). The DNA of the CDR3 is TGTGCCAGCAGTGACGCGACGGGGGTTGTCTACGAGCAGTACTTC. Translated, it gives CASSDATGVVYEQYF.